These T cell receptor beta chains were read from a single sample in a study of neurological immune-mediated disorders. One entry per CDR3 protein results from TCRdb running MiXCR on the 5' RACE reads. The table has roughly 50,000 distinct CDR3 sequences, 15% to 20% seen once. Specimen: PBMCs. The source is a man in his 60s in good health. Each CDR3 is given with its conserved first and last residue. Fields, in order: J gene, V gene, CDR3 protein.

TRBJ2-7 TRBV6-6 CASSGRDRAYEQYF
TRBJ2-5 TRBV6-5 CASSLGLAIETQYF
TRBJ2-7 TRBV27 CASSLRDSPEEQYF
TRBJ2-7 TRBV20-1 CSARDPGQGASYEQYF
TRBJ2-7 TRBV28 CASNDRGGAYEQYF
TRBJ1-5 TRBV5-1 CASSIGPGSNQPQHF
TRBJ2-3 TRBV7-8 CASSLGLAAGGTDTQYF
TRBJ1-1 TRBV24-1 CATSDPGTGDTEAFF
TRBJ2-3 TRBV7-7 CASSPQYRGGPILAGSTDTQYF
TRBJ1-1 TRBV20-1 CSARDRADSFSLNTEAFF
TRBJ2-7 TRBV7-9 CASGQDPYEQYF
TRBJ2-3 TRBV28 CASRPWGLGTDTQYF
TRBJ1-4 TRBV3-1 CASNLRSRGREKLFF
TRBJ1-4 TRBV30 CAWSVRQGIGEKLFF
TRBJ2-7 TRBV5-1 CASSLDWGNEQYF
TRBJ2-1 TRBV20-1 CSAQGTLNEQFF
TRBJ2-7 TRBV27 CASSSFPGQSYEQYF
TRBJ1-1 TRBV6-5 CASSSRQPVRNTEAFF
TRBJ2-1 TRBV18 CASSPSGRAEEQFF
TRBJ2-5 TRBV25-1 CASSESQETQYF
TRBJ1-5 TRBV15 CATSSGGTYQPQHF
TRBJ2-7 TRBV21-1 CASSNGLEGVRRRYF
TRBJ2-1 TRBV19 CASSISGSGDEQFF